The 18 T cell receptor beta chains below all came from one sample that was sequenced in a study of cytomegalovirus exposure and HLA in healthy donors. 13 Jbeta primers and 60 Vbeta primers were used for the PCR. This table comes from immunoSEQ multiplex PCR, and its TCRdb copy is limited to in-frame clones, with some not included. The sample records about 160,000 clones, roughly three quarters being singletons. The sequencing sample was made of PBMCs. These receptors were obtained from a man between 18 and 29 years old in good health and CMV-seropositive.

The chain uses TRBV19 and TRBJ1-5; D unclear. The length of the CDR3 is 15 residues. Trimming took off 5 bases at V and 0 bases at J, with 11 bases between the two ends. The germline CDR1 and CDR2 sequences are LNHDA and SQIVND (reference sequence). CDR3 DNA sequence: TGTGCCAGTAGTGGGAGATGGGCTAGCAATCAGCCCCAGCATTTT. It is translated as CASSGRWASNQPQHF. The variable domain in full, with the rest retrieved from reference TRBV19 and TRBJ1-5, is DGGITQSPKYLFRKEGQNVTLSCEQNLNHDAMYWYRQDPGQGLRLIYYSQIVNDFQKGDIAEGYSVSREKKESFPLTVTSAQKNPTAFYLCASSGRWASNQPQHFGDGTRLSIL.

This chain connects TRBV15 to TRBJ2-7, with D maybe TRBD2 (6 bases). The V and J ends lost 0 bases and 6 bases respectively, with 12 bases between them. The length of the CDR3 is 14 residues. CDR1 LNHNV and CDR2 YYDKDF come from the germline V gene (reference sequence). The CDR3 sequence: CATSRDTSGLEQYV. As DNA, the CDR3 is TGTGCCACCAGCAGAGACACTTCGGGACTCGAGCAGTACGTC.

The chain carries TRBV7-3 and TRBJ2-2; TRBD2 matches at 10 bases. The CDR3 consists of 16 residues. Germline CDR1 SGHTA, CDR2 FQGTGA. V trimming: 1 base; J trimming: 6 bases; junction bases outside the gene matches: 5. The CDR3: CASSLKAGGLAGELFF. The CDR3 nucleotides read TGTGCCAGCAGCTTAAAAGCGGGGGGGCTCGCCGGGGAGCTGTTTTTT.

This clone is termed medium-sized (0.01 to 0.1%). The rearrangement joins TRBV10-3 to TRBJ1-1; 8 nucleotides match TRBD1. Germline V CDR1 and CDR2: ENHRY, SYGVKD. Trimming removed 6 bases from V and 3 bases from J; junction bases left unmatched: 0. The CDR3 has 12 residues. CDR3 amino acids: CAIRTGDTEAFF. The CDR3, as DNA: TGTGCCATCAGGACAGGGGACACTGAAGCTTTCTTT.

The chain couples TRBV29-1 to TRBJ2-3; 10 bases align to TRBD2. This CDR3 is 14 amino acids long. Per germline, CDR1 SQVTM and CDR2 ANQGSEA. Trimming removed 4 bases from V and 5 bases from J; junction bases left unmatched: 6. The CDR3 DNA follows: TGCAGCGTTGGGCTAGCGGGAGCCGGAGATACGCAGTATTTT. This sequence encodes CSVGLAGAGDTQYF.

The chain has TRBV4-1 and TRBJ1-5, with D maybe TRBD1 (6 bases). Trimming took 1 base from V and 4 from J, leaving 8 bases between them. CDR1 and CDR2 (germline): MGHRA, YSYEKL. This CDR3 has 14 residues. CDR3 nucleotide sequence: TGCGCCAGCAGCCAAGCAGGGGTTAATCAGCCCCAGCATTTT. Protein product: CASSQAGVNQPQHF.

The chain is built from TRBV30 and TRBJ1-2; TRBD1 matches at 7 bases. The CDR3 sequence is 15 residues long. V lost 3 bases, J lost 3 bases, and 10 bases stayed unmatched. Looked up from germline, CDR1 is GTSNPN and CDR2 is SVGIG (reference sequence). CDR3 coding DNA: TGTGCCTGGAGCCTAGGAAGGGGGCAGGACTATGGCTACACCTTC. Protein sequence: CAWSLGRGQDYGYTF. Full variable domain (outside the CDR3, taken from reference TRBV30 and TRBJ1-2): SQTIHQWPATLVQPVGSPLSLECTVEGTSNPNLYWYRQAAGRGLQLLFYSVGIGQISSEVPQNLSASRPQDRQFILSSKKLLLSDSGFYLCAWSLGRGQDYGYTFGSGTRLTVV.

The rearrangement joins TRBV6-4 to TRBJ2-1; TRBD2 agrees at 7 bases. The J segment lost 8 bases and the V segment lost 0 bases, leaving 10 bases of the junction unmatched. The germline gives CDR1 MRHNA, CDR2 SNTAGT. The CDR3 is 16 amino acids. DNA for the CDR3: TGTGCCAGCAGTGACTCGGCGCGGGAGACCACGGATGAGCAGTTCTTC. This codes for CASSDSARETTDEQFF.

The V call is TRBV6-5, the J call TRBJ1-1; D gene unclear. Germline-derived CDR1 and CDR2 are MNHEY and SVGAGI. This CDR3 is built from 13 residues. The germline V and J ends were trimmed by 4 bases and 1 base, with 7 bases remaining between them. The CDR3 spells CASSSFSNTEAFF. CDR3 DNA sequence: TGTGCCAGCAGTTCCTTCTCGAACACTGAAGCTTTCTTT.

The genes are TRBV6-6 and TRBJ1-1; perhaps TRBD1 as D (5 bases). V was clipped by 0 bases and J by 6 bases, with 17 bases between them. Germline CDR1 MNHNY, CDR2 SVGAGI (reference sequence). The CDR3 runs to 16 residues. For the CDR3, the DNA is TGTGCCAGCAGTTACTCCTCGGAGGGGTCTGATTCTGAAGCTTTCTTT. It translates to CASSYSSEGSDSEAFF.

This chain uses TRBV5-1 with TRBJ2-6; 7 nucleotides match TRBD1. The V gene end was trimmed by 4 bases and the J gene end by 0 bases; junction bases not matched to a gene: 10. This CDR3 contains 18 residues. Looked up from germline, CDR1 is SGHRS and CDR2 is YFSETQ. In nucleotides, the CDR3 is TGCGCCAGCAGCCCTCGTAGGGACAGTCTCTCTGGGGCCAACGTCCTGACTTTC. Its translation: CASSPRRDSLSGANVLTF.

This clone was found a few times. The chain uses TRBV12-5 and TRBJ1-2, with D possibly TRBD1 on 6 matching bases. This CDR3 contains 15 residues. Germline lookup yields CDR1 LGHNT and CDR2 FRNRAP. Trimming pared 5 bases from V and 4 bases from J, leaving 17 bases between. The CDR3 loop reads CASGLYRQDGYGYTF. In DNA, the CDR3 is TGTGCTAGTGGTCTATACAGACAGGACGGCTATGGCTACACCTTC.

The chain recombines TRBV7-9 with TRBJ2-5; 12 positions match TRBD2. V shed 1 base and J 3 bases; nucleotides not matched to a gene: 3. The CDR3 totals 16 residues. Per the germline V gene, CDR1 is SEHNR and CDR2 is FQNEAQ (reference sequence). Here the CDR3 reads CASSLGRTSGEETQYF. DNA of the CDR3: TGTGCCAGCAGCTTAGGTCGGACTAGCGGGGAAGAGACCCAGTACTTC.

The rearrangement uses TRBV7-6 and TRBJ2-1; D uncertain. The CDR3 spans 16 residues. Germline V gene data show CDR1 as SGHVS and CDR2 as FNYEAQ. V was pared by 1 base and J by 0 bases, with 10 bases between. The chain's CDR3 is CASSLDRFSSYNEQFF. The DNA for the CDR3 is TGTGCCAGCAGCTTAGACCGATTTAGCTCCTACAATGAGCAGTTCTTC. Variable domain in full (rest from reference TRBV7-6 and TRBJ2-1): GAGVSQSPRYKVTKRGQDVALRCDPISGHVSLYWYRQALGQGPEFLTYFNYEAQQDKSGLPNDRFSAERPEGSISTLTIQRTEQRDSAMYRCASSLDRFSSYNEQFFGPGTRLTVL.

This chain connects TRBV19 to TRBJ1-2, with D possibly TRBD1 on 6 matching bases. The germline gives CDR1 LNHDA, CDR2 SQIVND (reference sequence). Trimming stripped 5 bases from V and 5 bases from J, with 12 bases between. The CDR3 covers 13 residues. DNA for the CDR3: TGTGCCAGTAGTCCGAGGACAGCGTATGGCTACACCTTC. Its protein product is CASSPRTAYGYTF.

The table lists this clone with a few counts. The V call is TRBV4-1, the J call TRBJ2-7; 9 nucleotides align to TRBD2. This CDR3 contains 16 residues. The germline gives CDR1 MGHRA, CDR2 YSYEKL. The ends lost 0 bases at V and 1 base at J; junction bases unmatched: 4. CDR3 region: CASSQDSSGRSYEQYV. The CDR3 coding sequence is TGCGCCAGCAGCCAAGATTCCAGCGGGAGGTCCTACGAGCAGTACGTC.

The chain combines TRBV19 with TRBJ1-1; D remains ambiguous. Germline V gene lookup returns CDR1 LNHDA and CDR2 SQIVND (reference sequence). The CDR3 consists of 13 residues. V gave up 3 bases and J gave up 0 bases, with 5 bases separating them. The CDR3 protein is CASSIGMNTEAFF. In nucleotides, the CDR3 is TGTGCCAGTAGTATCGGGATGAACACTGAAGCTTTCTTT.

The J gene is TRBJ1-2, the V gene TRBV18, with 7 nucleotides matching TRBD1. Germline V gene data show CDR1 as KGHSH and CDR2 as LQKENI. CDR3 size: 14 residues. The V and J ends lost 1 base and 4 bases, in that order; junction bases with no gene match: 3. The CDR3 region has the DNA TGTGCCAGCTCACCACAGGCAGGGGGCTATGGCTACACCTTC. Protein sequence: CASSPQAGGYGYTF.